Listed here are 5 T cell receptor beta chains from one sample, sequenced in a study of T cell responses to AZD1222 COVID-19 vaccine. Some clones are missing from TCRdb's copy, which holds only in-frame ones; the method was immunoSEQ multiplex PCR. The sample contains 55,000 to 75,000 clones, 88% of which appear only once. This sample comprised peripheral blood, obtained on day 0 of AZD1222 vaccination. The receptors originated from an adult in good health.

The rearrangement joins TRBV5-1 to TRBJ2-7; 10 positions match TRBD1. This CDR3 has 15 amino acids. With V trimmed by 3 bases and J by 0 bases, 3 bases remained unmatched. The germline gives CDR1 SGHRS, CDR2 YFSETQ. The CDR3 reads CASSWDRGVSYEQYF. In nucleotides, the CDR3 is TGCGCCAGCAGCTGGGACAGGGGAGTCTCCTACGAGCAGTACTTC.

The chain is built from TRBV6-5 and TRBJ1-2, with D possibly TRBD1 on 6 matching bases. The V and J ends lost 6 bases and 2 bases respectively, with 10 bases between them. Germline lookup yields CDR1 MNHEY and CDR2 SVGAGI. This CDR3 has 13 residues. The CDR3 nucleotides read TGTGCCAGCAGACCCGACAGGAACTATGGCTACACCTTC. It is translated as CASRPDRNYGYTF.

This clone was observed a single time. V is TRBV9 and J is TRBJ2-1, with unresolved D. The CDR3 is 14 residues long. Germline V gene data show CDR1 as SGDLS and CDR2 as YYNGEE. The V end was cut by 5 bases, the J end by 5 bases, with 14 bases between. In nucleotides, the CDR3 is TGTGCCAGCAGAAACCCTCTGAAGGACAATGAGCAGTTCTTC. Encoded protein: CASRNPLKDNEQFF.

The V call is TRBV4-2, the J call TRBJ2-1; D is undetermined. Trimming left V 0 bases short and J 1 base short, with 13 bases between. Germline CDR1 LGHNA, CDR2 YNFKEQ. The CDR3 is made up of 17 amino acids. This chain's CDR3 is CASSQDPPDLSYNEQFF. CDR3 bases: TGTGCCAGCAGCCAAGATCCCCCTGACCTTTCCTACAATGAGCAGTTCTTC.

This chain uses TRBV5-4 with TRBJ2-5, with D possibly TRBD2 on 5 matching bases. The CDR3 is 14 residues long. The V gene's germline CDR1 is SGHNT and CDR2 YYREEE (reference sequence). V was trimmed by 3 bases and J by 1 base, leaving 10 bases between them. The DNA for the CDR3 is TGTGCCAGCAGCTCTGGGGAGACCCAAGAGACCCAGTACTTC. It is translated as CASSSGETQETQYF. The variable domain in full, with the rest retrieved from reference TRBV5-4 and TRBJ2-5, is ETGVTQSPTHLIKTRGQQVTLRCSSQSGHNTVSWYQQALGQGPQFIFQYYREEENGRGNFPPRFSGLQFPNYSSELNVNALELDDSALYLCASSSGETQETQYFGPGTRLLVL.